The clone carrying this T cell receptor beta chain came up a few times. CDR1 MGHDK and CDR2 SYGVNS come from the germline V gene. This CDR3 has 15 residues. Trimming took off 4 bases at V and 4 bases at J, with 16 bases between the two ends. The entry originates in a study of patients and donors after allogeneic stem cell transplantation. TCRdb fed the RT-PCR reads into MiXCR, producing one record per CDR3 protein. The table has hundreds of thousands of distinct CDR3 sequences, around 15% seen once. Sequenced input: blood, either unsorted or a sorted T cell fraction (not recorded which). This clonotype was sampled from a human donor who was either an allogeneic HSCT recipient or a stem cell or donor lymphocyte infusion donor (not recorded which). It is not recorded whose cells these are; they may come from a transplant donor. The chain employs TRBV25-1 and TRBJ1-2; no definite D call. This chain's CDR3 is CASSGQRARTYGYTF. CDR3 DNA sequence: TGTGCCAGCAGTGGCCAACGAGCGCGGACCTATGGCTACACCTTC.